This T cell receptor (beta chain) was recorded in a study of vaccination and CD4 T cells after COVID-19. Turning to the study itself: For each participant, vaccination comprised two doses of either the BNT162b2 or the mRNA-1273 vaccine. The stimulating agents, overlapping spike peptides, came from SARS-CoV-2, HCoV-NL63, HCoV-OC43 and HCoV-229E.

On this clonotype itself: Antigen unknown.

Sequencing of the DNA from cultured CD4+ T cells was carried out with the Oncomine TCR Beta short-read assay. TCRdb re-derived calls from the PCR reads in MiXCR, one entry per CDR3 protein. The table records about 7,600 distinct CDR3 sequences, 30% to 45% of them present only once. The CDR3 is made up of 15 amino acids. Trimming removed 6 bases from V and 0 bases from J, with 14 bases in between. Per germline, CDR1 SGHTA and CDR2 FQGNSA. Described treatment: approximately 9-day PBMC culture with coronavirus spike peptide pools or control peptides (ViraFEST assay). These CD4+ T cells came from an unexposed donor, sampled before the COVID-19 pandemic (2011-2018). It was with about 10 IU/ml IL-2 and roughly 9.1 ug/ml peptide pools that 1.8 million or so PBMCs per well were cultured.

The receptor comes from a human donor in good health. The chain carries TRBV7-2 and TRBJ1-1; D remains ambiguous. Sequenced: CD4+ T cells from blood, cultured in vitro. CDR3 DNA: TGTGCCAGCAGTCGCCGGAGAGGTGTGAACACTGAAGCTTTCTTT. This gives the protein CASSRRRGVNTEAFF.